The 17 T cell receptor beta chains below all came from one sample that was sequenced in a study of immune cell composition in non-small cell lung cancer. Clones were sequenced by immunoSEQ multiplex PCR, and TCRdb holds only the in-frame ones, with some missing. The sample has a few thousand clones; 70% to 85% are singletons. Specimen: lung tumor tissue. The origin of the receptors is a human donor with non-small cell lung cancer.

CDR3 in DNA: TGCGCCAGCAGCTCCCGGGAGGGGAATGAAAAACTGTTTTTT. Amino acid sequence: CASSSREGNEKLFF. The chain joins TRBV5-1 to TRBJ1-4; a possible D gene is TRBD1 (5 bases). CDR1 is SGHRS and CDR2 is YFSETQ in the germline V gene. CDR3 length: 14 amino acids. V dropped 3 bases and J dropped 5 bases, with 11 bases sitting between them.

The chain couples TRBV28 to TRBJ1-2, with TRBD1 identical over 10 bases. Germline V lookup: CDR1 MDHEN, CDR2 SYDVKM. There are 14 residues in the CDR3. The ends lost 6 bases at V and 2 bases at J; junction bases unmatched: 3. In nucleotides, the CDR3 is TGTGCCAGCAGCACGGGACAGGGGAACTATGGCTACACCTTC. The encoded protein is CASSTGQGNYGYTF.

The chain combines TRBV11-2 with TRBJ2-7; D is unclear. V lost 5 bases and J lost 0, with 11 bases in between. Germline assignment: CDR1 SGHAT and CDR2 FQNNGV. The CDR3 runs to 14 residues. DNA for the CDR3: TGTGCCAGCAGCCCCCCCGAGGTCTCCTACGAGCAGTACTTC. Residues: CASSPPEVSYEQYF. The entire variable domain, with the rest obtained from reference TRBV11-2 and TRBJ2-7, is as follows: EAGVAQSPRYKIIEKRQSVAFWCNPISGHATLYWYQQILGQGPKLLIQFQNNGVVDDSQLPKDRFSAERLKGVDSTLKIQPAKLEDSAVYLCASSPPEVSYEQYFGPGTRLTVT.

The chain is built from TRBV29-1 and TRBJ2-7, with 11 bases identical to TRBD2. Germline V CDR1 and CDR2: SQVTM, ANQGSEA. The length of the CDR3 is 14 residues. Unmatched junction bases numbered 5, after V lost 4 bases and J lost 3 bases. Written as DNA, the CDR3 is TGCAGCGTTGGGTTACTAGCGGGGGACTACGAGCAGTACTTC. Translation gives CSVGLLAGDYEQYF.

The V call is TRBV27, the J call TRBJ1-5; unclear D gene. The CDR3 runs to 13 residues. The germline gives CDR1 MNHEY, CDR2 SMNVEV (reference sequence). V was pared by 4 bases and J by 9 bases, with 13 bases between. CDR3 nucleotide sequence: TGTGCCAGCAGTTCGGGAGCATCCGGGCCCCAGCATTTT. It is translated as CASSSGASGPQHF.

The V and J genes are TRBV9 and TRBJ2-3, with D perhaps TRBD2 (5 bases). The V end lost 4 bases, the J end lost 6 bases, and 24 bases lay between the germline ends. Germline-derived CDR1 and CDR2 are SGDLS and YYNGEE. The CDR3 spans 17 residues. In DNA, the CDR3 is TGTGCCAGCAGCAACGATCTAGCCGTTGAGGGTGCGGATACGCAGTATTTT. Translated, it gives CASSNDLAVEGADTQYF.

V gene TRBV5-4 combines with J gene TRBJ2-7; D uncertain. The V gene's germline CDR1 is SGHNT and CDR2 YYREEE (reference sequence). V was clipped by 0 bases and J by 4 bases, with 11 bases between them. The CDR3 contains 14 residues. The DNA for the CDR3 is TGTGCCAGCAGCTTGGACAGTCCTGGTTACGAGCAGTACTTC. This translates into CASSLDSPGYEQYF. The full variable domain, with the rest looked up from reference TRBV5-4 and TRBJ2-7, is ETGVTQSPTHLIKTRGQQVTLRCSSQSGHNTVSWYQQALGQGPQFIFQYYREEENGRGNFPPRFSGLQFPNYSSELNVNALELDDSALYLCASSLDSPGYEQYFGPGTRLTVT.

V is TRBV5-4 and J is TRBJ2-7, with TRBD2 as a possible D gene (5 bases). CDR1 and CDR2 from the germline V gene are SGHNT and YYREEE (reference sequence). V dropped 5 bases and J dropped 0 bases, with 15 bases sitting between them. There are 15 residues in the CDR3. The CDR3 DNA reads as TGTGCCAGCAGTTATCGAGCGGTTAGCTCCTACGAGCAGTACTTC. Its protein product is CASSYRAVSSYEQYF.

The chain joins TRBV28 to TRBJ1-2, with 7 bases that match TRBD1. CDR3 size: 16 residues. The V segment lost 5 bases and the J segment 0 bases; nucleotides outside the gene matches: 9. Germline V gene sequence: CDR1 MDHEN, CDR2 SYDVKM. CDR3: CASSPGGSVANYGYTF. The CDR3 DNA sequence: TGTGCCAGCAGTCCAGGGGGGTCGGTAGCTAACTATGGCTACACCTTC.

The J gene is TRBJ2-1, the V gene TRBV5-4; a possible D gene is TRBD2 (6 bases). The CDR3 has 15 amino acids. V dropped 0 bases and J dropped 1 base, with 8 bases sitting between them. Germline V gene lookup returns CDR1 SGHNT and CDR2 YYREEE (reference sequence). CDR3 nucleotide sequence: TGTGCCAGCAGCTTGGACGGGAGATCCTACAATGAGCAGTTCTTC. It codes for CASSLDGRSYNEQFF.

The chain couples TRBV7-2 to TRBJ2-3; TRBD2 is a possible D gene (6 bases). V lost 11 bases to trimming and J lost 4 bases, with 16 bases between them. The CDR3 is made up of 13 amino acids. Germline CDR1 reads SGHTA; CDR2 reads FQGNSA. The CDR3 loop is CAGAGYEADTQYF. Here the CDR3 DNA reads TGTGCCGGAGCGGGTTATGAAGCAGATACGCAGTATTTT. The variable domain in full, completed from reference TRBV7-2 and TRBJ2-3, reads GAGVSQSPSNKVTEKGKDVELRCDPISGHTALYWYRQSLGQGLEFLIYFQGNSAPDKSGLPSDRFSAERTGGSVSTLTIQRTQQEDSAVYLCAGAGYEADTQYFGPGTRLTVL.

The chain combines TRBV5-1 with TRBJ2-1; D perhaps matches TRBD2 (5 bases). Germline V lookup: CDR1 SGHRS, CDR2 YFSETQ. The CDR3 loop spans 15 amino acids. V was trimmed by 3 bases and J by 3 bases, leaving 13 bases between them. This CDR3 is CASSSGLDYYNEQFF. The DNA of the CDR3 is TGCGCCAGCAGCTCAGGACTGGATTACTACAATGAGCAGTTCTTC.

The chain combines TRBV5-1 with TRBJ2-4, with 8 nucleotides matching TRBD1. J was trimmed by 7 bases and V by 4 bases; bases with no gene match: 10. CDR3 length equals 15 residues. Germline V gene data show CDR1 as SGHRS and CDR2 as YFSETQ. CDR3 in amino acids: CASSPDGGDRNIQYF. DNA for the CDR3: TGCGCCAGCAGCCCGGACGGAGGGGACAGGAACATTCAGTACTTC.

The chain links TRBV7-2 to TRBJ2-1; TRBD2 matches 10 bases. The CDR3 length is 15 residues. CDR1 is SGHTA, CDR2 FQGNSA, per germline. With V trimmed by 7 bases and J by 7 bases, 10 bases remained unmatched. The CDR3 sequence is CASIRAGLATNEQFF. In DNA form, the CDR3 reads TGTGCCAGCATCCGAGCGGGACTAGCGACGAATGAGCAGTTCTTC.

This chain joins TRBV2 and TRBJ1-2; 7 bases align to TRBD1. Trimming took 4 bases from V and 8 from J; bases not matched to a gene: 7. Germline V gives CDR1 SNHLY, CDR2 FYNNEI. This CDR3 is built from 13 residues. CDR3 bases: TGTGCCAGCAGTGGACAGGGCCATTACGGCTACACCTTC. Protein: CASSGQGHYGYTF.

This rearrangement joins TRBV11-2 to TRBJ2-2; D is perhaps TRBD1 (6 bases). Trimming took 3 bases from V and 6 from J, leaving 23 bases between them. Germline lookup yields CDR1 SGHAT and CDR2 FQNNGV. The length of the CDR3 is 18 residues. The CDR3: CASSFTLEGGWSPGELFF. In nucleotides, the CDR3 is TGTGCCAGCAGCTTTACGTTAGAAGGGGGTTGGAGTCCCGGGGAGCTGTTTTTT.

The rearrangement joins TRBV6-6 to TRBJ2-3; D unresolved. Germline CDR1 is MNHNY and CDR2 is SVGAGI (reference sequence). CDR3 length equals 12 residues. Trimming left V 6 bases short and J 8 bases short, with 12 bases between. The CDR3 nucleotides read TGTGCCAGCAGAGACCTTAGAGGTACGCAGTATTTT. Encoded protein: CASRDLRGTQYF.